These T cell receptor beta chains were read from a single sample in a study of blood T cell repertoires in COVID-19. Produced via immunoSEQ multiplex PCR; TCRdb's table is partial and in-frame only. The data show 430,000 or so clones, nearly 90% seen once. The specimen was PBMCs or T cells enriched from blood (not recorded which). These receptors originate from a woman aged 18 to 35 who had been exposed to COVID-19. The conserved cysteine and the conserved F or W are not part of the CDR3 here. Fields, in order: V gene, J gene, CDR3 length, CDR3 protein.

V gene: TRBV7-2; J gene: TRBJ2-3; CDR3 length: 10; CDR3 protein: ASSFSSGTQY
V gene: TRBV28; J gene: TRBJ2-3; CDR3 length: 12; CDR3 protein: ASRPSSISDTQY
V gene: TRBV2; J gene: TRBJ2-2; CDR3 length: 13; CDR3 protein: ASSVRASPPGELF
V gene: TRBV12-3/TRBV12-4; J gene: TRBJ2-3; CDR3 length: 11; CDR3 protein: ASRGRVTDTQY
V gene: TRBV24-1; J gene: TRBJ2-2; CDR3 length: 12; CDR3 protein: ATSPGLDSGELF
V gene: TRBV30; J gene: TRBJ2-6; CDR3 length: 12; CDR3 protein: AWSTGSGANVLT
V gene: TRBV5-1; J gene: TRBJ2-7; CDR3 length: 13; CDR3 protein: ASSLGGTALYEQY
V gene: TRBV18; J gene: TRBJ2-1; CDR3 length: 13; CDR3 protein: ASSPPGQGRDEQF
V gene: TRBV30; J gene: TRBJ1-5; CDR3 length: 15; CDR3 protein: AWSPNPDSYSNQPQH
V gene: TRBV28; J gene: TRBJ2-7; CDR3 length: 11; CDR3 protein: ASRREGPYEQY
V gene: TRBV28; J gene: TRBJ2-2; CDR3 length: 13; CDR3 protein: ASRGGTMNTGELF
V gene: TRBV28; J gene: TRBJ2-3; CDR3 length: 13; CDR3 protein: ASSLMAGSTDTQY
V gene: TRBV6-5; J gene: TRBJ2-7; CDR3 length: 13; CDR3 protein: ASFLSGRTPYEQY
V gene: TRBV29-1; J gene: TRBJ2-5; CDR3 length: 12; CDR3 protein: SVEGGTGQETQY
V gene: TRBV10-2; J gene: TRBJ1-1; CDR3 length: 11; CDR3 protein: ASRIDRIAEAF
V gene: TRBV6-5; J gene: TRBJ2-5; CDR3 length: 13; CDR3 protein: ASTHTGTGEETQY
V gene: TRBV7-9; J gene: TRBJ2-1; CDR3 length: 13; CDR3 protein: ASSHSGSSYNEQF
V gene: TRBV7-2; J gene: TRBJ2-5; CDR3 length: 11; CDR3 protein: ASSWGGGETQY
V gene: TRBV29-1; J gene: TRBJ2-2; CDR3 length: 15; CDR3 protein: SVRKRQGTANTGELF
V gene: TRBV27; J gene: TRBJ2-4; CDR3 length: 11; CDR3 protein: ASSSVNKNIQY
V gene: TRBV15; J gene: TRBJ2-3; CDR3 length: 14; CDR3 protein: ATSRDSGGRTDTQY
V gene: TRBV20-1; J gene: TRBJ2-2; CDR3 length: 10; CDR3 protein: SASRNTGELF
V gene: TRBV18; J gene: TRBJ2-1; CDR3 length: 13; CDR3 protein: ASSPPGGWYNEQF
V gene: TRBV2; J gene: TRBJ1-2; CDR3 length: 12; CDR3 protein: ASILGEYNYGYT
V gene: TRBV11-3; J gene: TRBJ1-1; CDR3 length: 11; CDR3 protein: ASSWTANTEAF
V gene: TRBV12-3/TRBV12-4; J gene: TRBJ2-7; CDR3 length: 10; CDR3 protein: ASSFVPHEQY
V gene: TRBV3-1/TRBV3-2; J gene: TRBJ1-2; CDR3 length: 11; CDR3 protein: ASSPGTGTGYT
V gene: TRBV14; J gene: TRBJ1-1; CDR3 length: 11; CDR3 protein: ASTKGGVTEAF
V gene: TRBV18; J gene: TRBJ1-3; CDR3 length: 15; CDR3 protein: ASSPLPGSNSGNTIY
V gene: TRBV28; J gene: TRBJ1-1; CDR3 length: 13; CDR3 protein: ASSRPRQGASEAF
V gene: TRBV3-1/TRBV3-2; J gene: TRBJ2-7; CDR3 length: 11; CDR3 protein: ASWTSGMGEQY
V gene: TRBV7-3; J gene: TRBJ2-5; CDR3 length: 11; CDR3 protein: ASSLGAQETQY
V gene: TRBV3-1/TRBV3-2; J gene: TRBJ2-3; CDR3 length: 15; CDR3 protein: ASSQRLAGVVTDTQY
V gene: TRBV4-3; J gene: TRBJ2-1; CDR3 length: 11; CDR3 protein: ASSQSFYNEQF
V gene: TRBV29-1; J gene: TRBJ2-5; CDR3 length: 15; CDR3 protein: SVEVLIAGGIQETQY
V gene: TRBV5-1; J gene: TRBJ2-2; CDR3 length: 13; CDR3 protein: ASSSPGQKTGELF
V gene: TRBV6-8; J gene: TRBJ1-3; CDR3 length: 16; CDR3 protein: ATLTPTGSFYSGNTIY
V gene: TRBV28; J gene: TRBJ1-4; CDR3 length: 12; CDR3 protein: ASSQSTRREKLF